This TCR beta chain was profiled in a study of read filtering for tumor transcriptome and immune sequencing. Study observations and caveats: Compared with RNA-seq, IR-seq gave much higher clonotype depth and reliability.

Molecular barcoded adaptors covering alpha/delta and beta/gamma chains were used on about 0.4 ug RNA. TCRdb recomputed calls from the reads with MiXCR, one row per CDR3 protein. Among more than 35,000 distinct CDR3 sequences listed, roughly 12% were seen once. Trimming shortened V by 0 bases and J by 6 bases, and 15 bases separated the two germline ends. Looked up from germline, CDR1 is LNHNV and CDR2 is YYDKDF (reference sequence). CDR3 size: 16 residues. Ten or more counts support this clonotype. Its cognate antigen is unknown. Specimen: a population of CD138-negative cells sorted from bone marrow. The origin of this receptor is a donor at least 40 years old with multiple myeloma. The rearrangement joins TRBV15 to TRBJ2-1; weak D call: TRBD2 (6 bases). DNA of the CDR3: TGTGCCACCAGCAGAGATGGCGGGTCCGGGAGCAATGAGCAGTTCTTC. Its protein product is CATSRDGGSGSNEQFF.